The entry below gives a single T cell receptor (beta chain) sequence along with its context. This CDR3 region has 14 residues. CDR1 and CDR2 from the germline V gene are LNHDA and SQIVND (reference sequence). The V and J ends lost 0 bases and 3 bases respectively, with 8 bases between them. The source of the sample is a study of blood T cell repertoires in COVID-19. Overall study context: The United States, Italy and Spain supplied acute and convalescent COVID-19 samples. PBMCs, B-cell-depleted T cells, or T cells were the source of the cDNA or gDNA that made up the material.

The protocol was immunoSEQ multiplex PCR, while the TCRdb copy is restricted to in-frame clones and leaves out a portion. There are just over 95,000 clones in the sample; about four fifths occur only once, and 15% to 20% lies in the top ten. The chain is built from TRBV19 and TRBJ2-5; D is unclear. The sequenced material came from peripheral blood. The sequence was collected from an elderly man with acute or convalescent COVID-19. The CDR3 region is CASSIDPAEETQYF. The CDR3 DNA reads as TGTGCCAGTAGTATAGACCCTGCGGAAGAGACCCAGTACTTC.